These 27 T cell receptor beta chains were all obtained from the same sample, sequenced in a study of T cells in Graves' hyperthyroidism and ophthalmopathy (dated by TCRdb to between 2018 and 2020). The protocol used for the library was multiplex PCR. The data were produced on an Illumina HiSeq 2000. The TCR beta CDR3 regions were amplified from RNA transcripts. For the first round of RT-PCR on the TCR CDR3, the HTBI primer set was used together with the Qiagen OneStep RT-PCR kit. Starting from the raw public reads, TCRdb applied fastp trimming at Q25, assembled clones with MiXCR and retained in-frame beta chains. Every CDR3 protein is listed once, alongside the most common genes and DNA of its rows. Here the sample has more than 95,000 distinct CDR3 sequences; about 45% occur a single time. Roughly 24% of the sample belongs to the ten largest clones. The sample comprised blood. These receptors were obtained from a man aged 40-55 years with Graves' hyperthyroidism.

This clonotype was observed many times. V usage is TRBV7-3 and J usage is TRBJ2-1, with 12 bases that match TRBD2. The CDR3 loop spans 15 amino acids. Germline V gene data show CDR1 as SGHTA and CDR2 as FQGTGA. Trimming at V came to 2 bases and at J to 7 bases, leaving 3 bases not matched to a gene. This CDR3 is CASSLELAGGNEQFF. CDR3 bases: TGTGCCAGCAGCTTAGAACTAGCGGGGGGTAATGAGCAGTTCTTC.

The rearrangement links TRBV6-6 to TRBJ2-1; 10 bases are shared with TRBD2. The ends lost 6 bases at V and 10 bases at J; junction bases unmatched: 9. Germline V gene sequence: CDR1 MNHNY, CDR2 SVGAGI (reference sequence). The CDR3 is 14 amino acids. CDR3 DNA: TGTGCCAGCAGACAAGCGGGAGGGTATAACGAGCAGTTCTTC. This codes for CASRQAGGYNEQFF.

Ten or more counts support this clonotype. The chain recombines TRBV10-3 with TRBJ2-1; 13 nucleotides agree with TRBD2. The germline V gene has CDR1 ENHRY and CDR2 SYGVKD. J was trimmed by 1 base and V by 3 bases; bases with no gene match: 6. The CDR3 consists of 18 residues. As DNA, the CDR3 is TGTGCCATCAGTGACCCCGGGACTAGCGGGGTATCCTACAATGAGCAGTTCTTC. Translation: CAISDPGTSGVSYNEQFF.

This clonotype was counted a few times. This rearrangement joins TRBV6-6 to TRBJ2-1; 9 bases match TRBD2. The V gene end was trimmed by 10 bases and the J gene end by 0 bases; junction bases not matched to a gene: 10. Germline V gene lookup returns CDR1 MNHNY and CDR2 SVGAGI (reference sequence). The CDR3 sequence is 16 residues long. In nucleotides, the CDR3 is TGTGCCACCCTCTCTATGCGGGGGGGCTCCTACAATGAGCAGTTCTTC. As protein: CATLSMRGGSYNEQFF.

With regard to this clonotype: This may arise from a read error, as a much more abundant clone is one base away. The CDR3 carries no conserved terminal phenylalanine or tryptophan, so it likely arises from a read error. V and J are TRBV5-1 and TRBJ2-2, with 10 bases lining up with TRBD1. This CDR3 region has 17 residues. The V and J ends lost 7 bases and 0 bases, in that order; junction bases with no gene match: 9. The germline V gene encodes CDR1 SGHRS and CDR2 YFSETQ. Here the CDR3 reads CASHLGTGATNTGELFS. CDR3 nucleotides: TGCGCCAGCCACCTCGGGACAGGGGCAACGAACACCGGGGAGCTGTTTTCT.

In its sample, this clonotype was seen many times. This chain uses TRBV5-4 with TRBJ2-3; 8 nucleotides match TRBD1. The CDR3 consists of 15 residues. Per germline, CDR1 SGHNT and CDR2 YYREEE (reference sequence). V was clipped by 4 bases and J by 4 bases; unmatched bases: 8. The DNA of the CDR3 is TGTGCCAGCAGCGCGCCGGGACAGGCGCCAGATACGCAGTATTTT. Protein product: CASSAPGQAPDTQYF. The full variable domain, its missing parts supplied by reference TRBV5-4 and TRBJ2-3, is ETGVTQSPTHLIKTRGQQVTLRCSSQSGHNTVSWYQQALGQGPQFIFQYYREEENGRGNFPPRFSGLQFPNYSSELNVNALELDDSALYLCASSAPGQAPDTQYFGPGTRLTVL.

This clonotype has at least ten counts. The rearrangement uses TRBV7-3 and TRBJ2-1; 10 bases agree with TRBD2. The CDR3 consists of 15 residues. The V gene's germline CDR1 is SGHTA and CDR2 FQGTGA. J gave up 1 base and V 3 bases, and 0 bases lay outside the gene matches. In nucleotides, the CDR3 is TGTGCCAGCAGCTTTAGCGGGGGGTCCTACAATGAGCAGTTCTTC. It yields the protein CASSFSGGSYNEQFF.

This clonotype was detected ten times or more. V is TRBV2 and J is TRBJ2-7; D unresolved. This CDR3 has 11 amino acids. Per the germline V gene, CDR1 is SNHLY and CDR2 is FYNNEI. V was trimmed by 6 bases and J by 0 bases, leaving 3 bases between them. The chain's CDR3 is CASRGSYEQYF. The CDR3 nucleotides are TGTGCCAGCAGGGGCTCCTACGAGCAGTACTTC.

This clonotype was recorded at least ten times. This chain links TRBV24-1 with TRBJ1-2; D is unclear. The ends were cut back, 3 bases at V and 8 bases at J, with 9 bases in the middle. Germline assignment: CDR1 KGHDR and CDR2 SFDVKD. The CDR3 has 12 residues. The CDR3 spells CATSDTLGGYTF. The CDR3 DNA is TGTGCCACCAGTGATACCCTCGGAGGCTACACCTTC.

This clonotype appeared many times. This rearrangement joins TRBV9 to TRBJ2-3, with D perhaps TRBD1 (7 bases). CDR1 and CDR2 (germline): SGDLS, YYNGEE. The CDR3 runs to 15 residues. V lost 2 bases and J lost 3, with 13 bases in between. CDR3 in amino acids: CASSVRDSGTDTQYF. The CDR3 DNA reads TGTGCCAGCAGCGTGCGGGACAGTGGAACAGATACGCAGTATTTT.

DNA for the CDR3: TGTGCCAGTAGTGCGTACACCGGGGGTGCAGTCGGCACAGATACGCAGTATTTT. Its translation is CASSAYTGGAVGTDTQYF. The chain uses TRBV19 and TRBJ2-3; maybe TRBD2 (6 bases). The CDR3 runs 18 residues. V dropped 5 bases and J dropped 1 base, with 22 bases sitting between them. Germline values: CDR1 LNHDA, CDR2 SQIVND (reference sequence).

This clonotype was seen more than once but under ten times. This chain connects TRBV20-1 to TRBJ2-2; tentative D call: TRBD2 (6 bases). The ends were cut back, 3 bases at V and 5 bases at J, with 13 bases in the middle. CDR3 length: 14 residues. The V gene's germline CDR1 is DFQATT and CDR2 SNEGSKA (reference sequence). The CDR3 sequence: CSARGVSGTGELFF. The CDR3 bases are TGCAGTGCTAGGGGGGTTAGCGGAACCGGGGAGCTGTTTTTT.

This clonotype occurred a few times. It is likely a read error, because the conserved phenylalanine at the end of the CDR3 is missing. No DNA is shown, since the ends of the CDR3 on it are uncertain; the CDR3 is the one TCRdb lists. The chain carries TRBV13 and TRBJ1-1. Including both end residues, the CDR3 is 8 amino acids long. CDR1 is PRHDT and CDR2 is FYEKMQ in the germline V gene (reference sequence). The CDR3: CASSLGLI.

The chain recombines TRBV20-1 with TRBJ2-7, with TRBD2 matching over 7 bases. The trim removed 3 bases at V and 6 bases at J, leaving 8 bases unmatched. This CDR3 region has 13 residues. Germline V gene sequence: CDR1 DFQATT, CDR2 SNEGSKA (reference sequence). CDR3 region: CSASGRLLGEQYF. The DNA for the CDR3 is TGCAGTGCTAGCGGGAGGCTATTAGGCGAGCAGTACTTC.

This chain links TRBV6-6 with TRBJ2-5, with 9 bases that match TRBD1. The V segment lost 6 bases and the J segment 5 bases; nucleotides outside the gene matches: 4. CDR1 is MNHNY and CDR2 is SVGAGI in the germline V gene (reference sequence). CDR3 size: 13 residues. Here the CDR3 DNA reads TGTGCCAGCAGAAGGACAGGGGTGGAGACCCAGTACTTC. Amino acid sequence: CASRRTGVETQYF.

This clonotype has a single count. The chain couples TRBV9 to TRBJ1-2, with a weak D call TRBD1 (5 bases). V was trimmed by 3 bases and J by 2 bases, leaving 11 bases between them. The CDR3 totals 14 residues. Germline values: CDR1 SGDLS, CDR2 YYNGEE. This CDR3 is CASSGAGENYGYTF. The CDR3 DNA follows: TGTGCCAGCAGCGGAGCGGGGGAGAACTATGGCTACACCTTC.

Turning to this clonotype: A much larger clone is a single base away; this may be a read error. The rearrangement uses TRBV12-3 or TRBV12-4 and TRBJ2-2; possible D gene TRBD2, 5 bases. The CDR3 is 14 amino acids. The CDR3 protein is CASSFPRFAGELVF. The CDR3 DNA follows: TGTGCCAGCAGTTTCCCCAGGTTTGCCGGGGAGCTGGTTTTT.

This clonotype has a single count. The gene calls are TRBV19 and TRBJ1-2; 9 bases agree with TRBD1. Germline V gives CDR1 LNHDA, CDR2 SQIVND (reference sequence). This CDR3 spans 15 amino acids. Germline trimming cut 5 bases from V and 6 bases from J; bases unmatched to any gene: 10. DNA for the CDR3: TGTGCCAGTAGTGGGACAGGGACAGCGCCCCATGGCTACACCTTC. Its protein product is CASSGTGTAPHGYTF.

This clonotype was picked up many times. The chain combines TRBV7-9 with TRBJ1-4; maybe TRBD1 (5 bases). V lost 5 bases, J lost 4 bases, and 11 bases lay in between. The CDR3 covers 14 residues. Per germline, CDR1 SEHNR and CDR2 FQNEAQ (reference sequence). CDR3 sequence (DNA): TGTGCCAGCAGCCGCTTGGGGGGTAATGAAAAACTGTTTTTT. Protein: CASSRLGGNEKLFF.

This clonotype showed up many times. The CDR3 DNA reads as TGTGCCAGCAGCTTATGGCCGATCCTCCGGGAGAACACCGGGGAGCTGTTTTTT. Protein product: CASSLWPILRENTGELFF. The chain uses TRBV11-2 and TRBJ2-2, with a weak D call TRBD2 (5 bases). The CDR3 extends over 18 amino acids. The germline V gene has CDR1 SGHAT and CDR2 FQNNGV. V was shortened by 2 bases and J by 1 base, with 17 bases between the two germline ends.

This clonotype was recorded only once. The rearrangement uses TRBV20-1 and TRBJ2-5, with TRBD1 matching 7 bases. Germline-derived CDR1 and CDR2 are DFQATT and SNEGSKA (reference sequence). J was trimmed by 5 bases and V by 1 base; bases with no gene match: 13. The CDR3 is 16 residues long. The CDR3: CSARGVGTAEEETQYF. CDR3 DNA sequence: TGCAGTGCTAGAGGGGTGGGGACAGCCGAGGAGGAGACCCAGTACTTC.

This clonotype showed up just once. The junction shows a germline mismatch at one end, possibly a read error. The chain joins TRBV19 to TRBJ1-2; no definite D call. This CDR3 spans 14 amino acids. In germline, CDR1 is LNHDA, CDR2 SQIVND (reference sequence). CDR3 coding DNA: TGCGCCACCAAAAGGGCCGAGTCTAACTATGGCTACACCTTC. Its translation: CATKRAESNYGYTF.

Here the CDR3 reads CASSRVTQYF. CDR3 DNA: TGTGCCAGCAGCCGGGTTACGCAGTATTTT. The chain uses TRBV28 and TRBJ2-3; D uncertain. Per the germline V gene, CDR1 is MDHEN and CDR2 is SYDVKM. The CDR3 is 10 residues long. Between the trimmed V and J ends, which lost 6 bases and 8 bases, there was a span of 6 bases.

This clonotype came up once. Mismatch with germline at one junction end may stem from a read error. The V call is TRBV7-9, the J call TRBJ1-1; D is possibly TRBD1 (5 bases). The CDR3 has 15 amino acids. Germline loops: CDR1 SEHNR, CDR2 FQNEAQ (reference sequence). The CDR3 DNA follows: TGTGCCTGCAGCTCATTATCCGGGACGAACACTGAGGCTTTCTTT. Translation: CACSSLSGTNTEAFF.

A word on this clonotype: A read error may produce the germline difference seen at one junction end. The CDR3 coding sequence is TGTGCCAACAGTGACCTGGGACGGTGGGATGGCTACACCTTC. Its translation is CANSDLGRWDGYTF. The genes are TRBV2 and TRBJ1-2, with TRBD1 as a possible D gene (5 bases). CDR1 SNHLY and CDR2 FYNNEI come from the germline V gene. CDR3 length: 14 residues.

This clonotype was recorded at least ten times. V and J are TRBV20-1 and TRBJ2-5, with 9 bases identical to TRBD1. Looked up from germline, CDR1 is DFQATT and CDR2 is SNEGSKA (reference sequence). J gave up 3 bases and V 3 bases, and 5 bases lay outside the gene matches. The CDR3 runs to 14 residues. Written as DNA, the CDR3 is TGCAGTGCTAGCCCCCGGACAGGGGAAGAGACCCAGTACTTC. Protein product: CSASPRTGEETQYF.

This clonotype came up many times. Here the CDR3 reads CASSQSVLATSKTQYF. The CDR3 nucleotides read TGTGCCAGCAGCCAGTCCGTTTTAGCGACGAGTAAGACCCAGTACTTC. This sequence joins TRBV4-2 and TRBJ2-5, with D perhaps TRBD2 (5 bases). This CDR3 is 16 amino acids long. Trimming removed 3 bases at V and 6 bases at J, with 20 bases between. Germline loops: CDR1 LGHNA, CDR2 YNFKEQ.